One sample yielded the 19 T cell receptor beta chains listed below, sequenced in a study of T cells in Graves' hyperthyroidism and ophthalmopathy. What was amplified from RNA transcripts were TCR beta CDR3 regions. HTBI primers were used for first-round RT-PCR of the TCR CDR3. From the multiplex PCR reads, TCRdb called clonotypes with MiXCR, one entry per CDR3 protein. The top ten clones hold over 25% of a sample with some 500,000 distinct CDR3 sequences, 15% to 20% of them seen once. The sequencing sample was made of blood. The receptors come from a woman aged 30 to 39 with Graves' ophthalmopathy.

This chain uses TRBV11-2 with TRBJ2-7; 11 bases agree with TRBD2. The CDR3 runs to 16 residues. Germline trimming cut 6 bases from V and 3 bases from J; bases unmatched to any gene: 10. Germline V gene lookup returns CDR1 SGHAT and CDR2 FQNNGV. CDR3 amino acids: CASRAPGTSGDYEQYF. DNA of the CDR3: TGTGCCAGCAGAGCCCCAGGGACTAGCGGAGACTACGAGCAGTACTTC.

This clonotype was seen ten or more times. CDR3 nucleotide sequence: TGTGCCAGCAGTCTGACAGGGGGCCTTGGTCAGCCCCAGCATTTT. The encoded protein is CASSLTGGLGQPQHF. This chain joins TRBV2 and TRBJ1-5, with 10 bases fitting TRBD1. Germline V gives CDR1 SNHLY, CDR2 FYNNEI. CDR3 length equals 15 residues. V shed 5 bases and J 6 bases; nucleotides not matched to a gene: 7.

V is TRBV9 and J is TRBJ2-7; 7 bases fit TRBD1. The V and J ends lost 4 bases and 3 bases, in that order; junction bases with no gene match: 10. The CDR3 runs 15 residues. Germline CDR1 SGDLS, CDR2 YYNGEE. The DNA of the CDR3 is TGTGCCAGCAGCACCCGGGACAGTAGGATCTACGAGCAGTACTTC. It codes for CASSTRDSRIYEQYF.

This clonotype was counted between two and nine times. The chain recombines TRBV14 with TRBJ1-6; D might be TRBD1 (6 bases). The CDR3 runs 14 residues. Trimming pared 0 bases from V and 10 bases from J, leaving 10 bases between. Germline CDR1 and CDR2: SGHDN and FVKESK. The CDR3 DNA reads as TGTGCCAGCAGCCAAGAGAGGGGGGGATCACCCCTCCACTTT. Translating gives CASSQERGGSPLHF.

This clonotype was found a few times. This sequence joins TRBV20-1 and TRBJ2-4, with TRBD2 identical over 7 bases. V trimming: 3 bases; J trimming: 5 bases; junction bases outside the gene matches: 4. The V gene's germline CDR1 is DFQATT and CDR2 SNEGSKA (reference sequence). CDR3 length: 13 residues. The CDR3 protein is CSASGLAENIQYF. Here the CDR3 DNA reads TGCAGTGCTAGCGGCCTAGCGGAAAACATTCAGTACTTC.

The table lists this clonotype with many counts. The chain has TRBV27 and TRBJ2-1, with 7 positions matching TRBD2. Germline V gene sequence: CDR1 MNHEY, CDR2 SMNVEV (reference sequence). CDR3 length equals 14 residues. The V and J ends lost 5 bases and 7 bases, in that order; junction bases with no gene match: 8. The CDR3 loop reads CASSTGPGGNEQFF. For the CDR3, the DNA is TGTGCCAGCAGTACTGGACCGGGAGGAAATGAGCAGTTCTTC.

This clonotype was seen repeatedly, ten times or more. The genes are TRBV27 and TRBJ2-2; tentatively, D is TRBD1 (7 bases). The CDR3 is 13 amino acids. Germline V gene sequence: CDR1 MNHEY, CDR2 SMNVEV (reference sequence). The V gene lost 8 bases and the J gene lost 8 bases, with 15 bases spanning the gap. CDR3 in amino acids: CASQGEVFGELFF. In nucleotides, the CDR3 is TGTGCCAGCCAGGGGGAGGTGTTTGGGGAGCTGTTTTTT.

This clonotype was seen repeatedly, ten times or more. The V call is TRBV10-3, the J call TRBJ1-1; D gene ambiguous. This CDR3 is built from 15 residues. Trimming stripped 5 bases from V and 0 bases from J, with 13 bases between. The V gene's germline CDR1 is ENHRY and CDR2 SYGVKD. For the CDR3, the DNA is TGTGCCATCAGTTCCAGCCAGCTGGTGAACACTGAAGCTTTCTTT. It codes for CAISSSQLVNTEAFF.

Only a few counts were recorded for this clonotype. The V call is TRBV5-6, the J call TRBJ2-2, with TRBD2 identical over 13 bases. CDR3 length: 18 residues. Germline V gene sequence: CDR1 SGHDT, CDR2 YYEEEE. J was trimmed by 7 bases and V by 4 bases; bases with no gene match: 13. CDR3 residues: CASSRTSGRAVTDGELFF. In nucleotides, the CDR3 is TGTGCCAGCAGCAGAACTAGCGGGAGGGCCGTAACTGACGGGGAGCTGTTTTTT.

The chain couples TRBV28 to TRBJ1-1; no firm D call. The CDR3 is 11 residues long. Between the trimmed V and J ends, which lost 8 bases and 8 bases, there was a span of 12 bases. Germline CDR1 and CDR2: MDHEN and SYDVKM. The CDR3 is CASGRLGEAFF. The CDR3 nucleotides read TGTGCCAGCGGCAGGTTGGGGGAAGCTTTCTTT.

With respect to this clonotype: This may arise from a read error, as a much more abundant clone is one base away. J is TRBJ2-1 and V is TRBV5-6; D remains ambiguous. The germline V and J ends were trimmed by 1 base and 5 bases, with 13 bases remaining between them. The CDR3 is 15 amino acids. Germline V gives CDR1 SGHDT, CDR2 YYEEEE. The CDR3 protein is CASSLFIPVNNEQFF. The CDR3 coding sequence is TGTGCCAGCAGCTTGTTCATACCGGTGAACAATGAGCAGTTCTTC. Complete variable domain (other parts from reference TRBV5-6 and TRBJ2-1): DAGVTQSPTHLIKTRGQQVTLRCSPKSGHDTVSWYQQALGQGPQFIFQYYEEEERQRGNFPDRFSGHQFPNYSSELNVNALLLGDSALYLCASSLFIPVNNEQFFGPGTRLTVL.

This clonotype was observed many times. The chain combines TRBV30 with TRBJ2-5; TRBD2 might be the D (5 bases). Germline V gives CDR1 GTSNPN, CDR2 SVGIG (reference sequence). Trimming removed 0 bases from V and 5 bases from J, with 10 bases in between. The CDR3 runs to 13 residues. The CDR3 reads CAWSVRTRETQYF. Here the CDR3 DNA reads TGTGCCTGGAGTGTACGGACTCGGGAGACCCAGTACTTC.

The chain has TRBV4-3 and TRBJ2-7; 8 nucleotides align to TRBD2. The CDR3 contains 17 residues. The germline gives CDR1 LGHNA, CDR2 YSLEER. After removal of 4 bases from V and 4 bases from J, the junction contained 15 bases not matched to a gene. CDR3 sequence reads: CASSRLGSGTRTYEQYF. CDR3 nucleotides: TGCGCCAGCAGCCGTCTCGGTTCCGGGACTAGAACGTACGAGCAGTACTTC.

At least ten counts were recorded for this clonotype. The chain recombines TRBV7-2 with TRBJ2-1; D gene ambiguous. V lost 5 bases, J lost 5 bases, and 16 bases lay in between. Germline V gene lookup returns CDR1 SGHTA and CDR2 FQGNSA. The CDR3 has 15 residues. CDR3 sequence: CASSPRRGFHNEQFF. The DNA of the CDR3 is TGTGCCAGCAGCCCCCGACGCGGTTTCCACAATGAGCAGTTCTTC.

This clonotype showed up many times. V is TRBV10-3 and J is TRBJ2-7; perhaps TRBD2 as D (5 bases). V was clipped by 3 bases and J by 5 bases, with 14 bases between them. CDR3 size: 14 residues. CDR1 ENHRY and CDR2 SYGVKD come from the germline V gene. CDR3 coding DNA: TGTGCCATCAGTGACTTTGGGCGAGCGGACGAGCAGTACTTC. This encodes CAISDFGRADEQYF.

This clonotype was detected only a few times. The J gene is TRBJ2-3, the V gene TRBV4-3; no reliable D call. In germline, CDR1 is LGHNA, CDR2 YSLEER. The CDR3 runs to 17 residues. V lost 2 bases and J 1 base, leaving 16 bases between the germline ends. DNA of the CDR3: TGCGCCAGCAGCCAAATTTTAGGAGCCCCCGGCACAGATACGCAGTATTTT. It encodes CASSQILGAPGTDTQYF.

The chain employs TRBV6-1 and TRBJ1-5; the D gene is possibly TRBD1 (6 bases). The CDR3 is 14 residues long. In germline, CDR1 is MNHNS, CDR2 SASEGT. V was cut by 6 bases and J by 6 bases, with 15 bases left in between. CDR3 loop: CASSPKGEGQPQHF. CDR3 DNA sequence: TGTGCCAGCAGCCCGAAGGGGGAGGGTCAGCCCCAGCATTTT.

A few counts support this clonotype. V and J are TRBV7-2 and TRBJ1-6; TRBD1 matches at 8 bases. The ends lost 3 bases at V and 4 bases at J; junction bases unmatched: 2. The CDR3 is 15 residues long. Germline values: CDR1 SGHTA, CDR2 FQGNSA. The CDR3 DNA reads as TGTGCCAGCAGCTTTGACAGGGGTTATAATTCACCCCTCCACTTT. Translating it yields CASSFDRGYNSPLHF.

The CDR3 is CASSPPGATVANEKLFF. The CDR3 DNA reads TGTGCCAGCTCACCACCGGGCGCCACGGTAGCTAATGAAAAACTGTTTTTT. The genes are TRBV18 and TRBJ1-4; D not certain. Germline values: CDR1 KGHSH, CDR2 LQKENI. The CDR3 length is 17 residues. Trimming pared 0 bases from V and 3 bases from J, leaving 14 bases between.